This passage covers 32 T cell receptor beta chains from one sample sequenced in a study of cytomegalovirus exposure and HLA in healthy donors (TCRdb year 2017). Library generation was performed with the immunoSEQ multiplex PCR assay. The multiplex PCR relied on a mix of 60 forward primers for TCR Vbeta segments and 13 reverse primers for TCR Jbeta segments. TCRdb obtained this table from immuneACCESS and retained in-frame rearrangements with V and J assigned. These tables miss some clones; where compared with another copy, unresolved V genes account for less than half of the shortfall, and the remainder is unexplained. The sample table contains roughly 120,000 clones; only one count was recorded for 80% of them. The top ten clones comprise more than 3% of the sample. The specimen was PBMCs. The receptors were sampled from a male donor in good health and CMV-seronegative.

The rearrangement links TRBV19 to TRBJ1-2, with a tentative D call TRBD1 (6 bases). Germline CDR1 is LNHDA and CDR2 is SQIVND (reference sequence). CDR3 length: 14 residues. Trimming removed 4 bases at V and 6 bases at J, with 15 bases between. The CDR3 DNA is TGTGCCAGTAGTACACGGGACAAGGGTAATGGCTACACCTTC. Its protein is CASSTRDKGNGYTF.

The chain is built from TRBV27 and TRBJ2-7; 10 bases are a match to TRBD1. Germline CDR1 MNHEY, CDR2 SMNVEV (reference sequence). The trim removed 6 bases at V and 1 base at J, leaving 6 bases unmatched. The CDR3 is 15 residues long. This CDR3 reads CASSVGTGASYEQYF. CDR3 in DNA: TGTGCCAGCAGCGTCGGGACAGGGGCTTCCTACGAGCAGTACTTC.

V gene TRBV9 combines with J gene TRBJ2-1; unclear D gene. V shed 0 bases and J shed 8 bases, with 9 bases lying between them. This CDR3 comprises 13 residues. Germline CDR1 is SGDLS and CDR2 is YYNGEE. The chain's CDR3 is CASSVGGEDEQFF. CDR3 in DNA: TGTGCCAGCAGCGTAGGTGGAGAAGATGAGCAGTTCTTC.

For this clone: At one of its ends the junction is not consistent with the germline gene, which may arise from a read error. The CDR3 protein is CSSSKDRDEQYF. The CDR3 DNA reads TGTTCCAGCAGCAAAGACAGGGACGAGCAGTACTTC. This chain joins TRBV7-9 and TRBJ2-7; the match to TRBD1 covers 7 bases. The CDR3 sequence is 12 residues long. Germline CDR1 SEHNR, CDR2 FQNEAQ (reference sequence).

The CDR3 bases are TGTGCCTGGAGTGTGACAGGGGGTACCTACGAGCAGTACTTC. This gives the protein CAWSVTGGTYEQYF. This chain connects TRBV30 to TRBJ2-7, with 9 positions matching TRBD1. The CDR3 has 14 amino acids. The J segment lost 2 bases and the V segment lost 0 bases, leaving 2 bases of the junction unmatched. Germline CDR1 and CDR2: GTSNPN and SVGIG (reference sequence).

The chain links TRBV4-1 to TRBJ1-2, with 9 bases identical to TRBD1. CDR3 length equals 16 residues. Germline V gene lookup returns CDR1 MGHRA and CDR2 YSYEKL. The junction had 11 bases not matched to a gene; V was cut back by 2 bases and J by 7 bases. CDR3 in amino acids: CASSQRVGQGMGGYTF. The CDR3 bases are TGCGCCAGCAGCCAAAGAGTAGGACAGGGGATGGGTGGCTACACCTTC.

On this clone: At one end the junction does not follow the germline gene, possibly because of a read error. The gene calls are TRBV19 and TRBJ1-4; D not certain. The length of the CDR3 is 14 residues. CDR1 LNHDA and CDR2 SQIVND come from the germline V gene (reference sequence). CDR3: CASSIGETGGIMIF. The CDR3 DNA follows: TGTGCCAGTAGTATAGGGGAAACCGGAGGGATAATGATTTTT.

CDR3 sequence reads: CASSLGGGAVETQYF. The CDR3 DNA reads TGTGCCAGCAGCTTGGGCGGGGGGGCAGTGGAGACCCAGTACTTC. The rearrangement joins TRBV5-4 to TRBJ2-5; TRBD2 matches at 9 bases. J was trimmed by 5 bases and V by 0 bases; bases with no gene match: 5. Germline CDR1 reads SGHNT; CDR2 reads YYREEE (reference sequence). CDR3 size: 15 residues.

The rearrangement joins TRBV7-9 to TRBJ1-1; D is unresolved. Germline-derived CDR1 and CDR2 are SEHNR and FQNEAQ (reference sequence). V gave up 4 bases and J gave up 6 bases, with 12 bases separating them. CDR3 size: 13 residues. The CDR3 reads CASSSPWWPEAFF. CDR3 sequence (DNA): TGTGCCAGCAGCTCCCCTTGGTGGCCTGAAGCTTTCTTT.

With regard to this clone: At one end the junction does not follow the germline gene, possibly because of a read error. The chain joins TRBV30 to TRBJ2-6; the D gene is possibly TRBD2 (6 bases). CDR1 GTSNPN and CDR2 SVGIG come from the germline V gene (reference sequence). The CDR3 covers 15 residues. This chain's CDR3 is CAWSVGEAGANGLTF. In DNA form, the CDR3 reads TGTGCCTGGAGTGTAGGGGAGGCTGGGGCCAACGGCCTGACTTTC.

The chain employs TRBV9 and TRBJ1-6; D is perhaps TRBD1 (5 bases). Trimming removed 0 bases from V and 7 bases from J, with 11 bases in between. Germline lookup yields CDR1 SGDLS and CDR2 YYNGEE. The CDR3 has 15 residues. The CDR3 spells CASSVGADTNSPLHF. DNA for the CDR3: TGTGCCAGCAGCGTAGGGGCGGACACGAATTCACCCCTCCACTTT. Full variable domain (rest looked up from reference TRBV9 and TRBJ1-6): DSGVTQTPKHLITATGQRVTLRCSPRSGDLSVYWYQQSLDQGLQFLIQYYNGEERAKGNILERFSAQQFPDLHSELNLSSLELGDSALYFCASSVGADTNSPLHFGNGTRLTVT.

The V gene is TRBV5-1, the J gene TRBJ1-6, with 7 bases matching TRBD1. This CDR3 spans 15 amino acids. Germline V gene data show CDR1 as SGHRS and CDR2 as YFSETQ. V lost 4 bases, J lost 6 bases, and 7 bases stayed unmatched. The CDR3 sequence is CASSPSGQINSPLHF. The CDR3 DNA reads TGCGCCAGCAGCCCCTCGGGACAGATTAATTCACCCCTCCACTTT.

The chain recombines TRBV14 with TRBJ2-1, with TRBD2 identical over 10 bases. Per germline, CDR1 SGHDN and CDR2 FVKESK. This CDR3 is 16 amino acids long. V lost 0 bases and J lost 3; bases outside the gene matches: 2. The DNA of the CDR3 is TGTGCCAGCAGCCAAGATGGACTAGCGGTCTACAATGAGCAGTTCTTC. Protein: CASSQDGLAVYNEQFF.

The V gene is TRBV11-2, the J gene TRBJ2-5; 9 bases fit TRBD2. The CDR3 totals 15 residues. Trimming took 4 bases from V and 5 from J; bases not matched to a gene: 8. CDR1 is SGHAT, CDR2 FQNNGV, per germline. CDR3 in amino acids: CASSSRLAGVETQYF. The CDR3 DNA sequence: TGTGCCAGCAGCTCCCGCTTAGCGGGAGTCGAGACCCAGTACTTC.

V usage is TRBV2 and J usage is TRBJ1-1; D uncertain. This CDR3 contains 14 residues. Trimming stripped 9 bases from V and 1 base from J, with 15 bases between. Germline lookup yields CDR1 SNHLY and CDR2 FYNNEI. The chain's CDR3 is CASPIGERNTEAFF. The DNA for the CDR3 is TGTGCCAGTCCCATTGGTGAGAGGAACACTGAAGCTTTCTTT.

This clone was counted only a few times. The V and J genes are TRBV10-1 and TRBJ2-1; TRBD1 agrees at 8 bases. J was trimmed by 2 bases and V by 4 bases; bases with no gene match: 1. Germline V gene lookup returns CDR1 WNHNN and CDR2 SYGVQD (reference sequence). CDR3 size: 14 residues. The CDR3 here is CASSAQGAYNEQFF. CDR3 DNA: TGCGCCAGCAGTGCACAGGGGGCCTACAATGAGCAGTTCTTC.

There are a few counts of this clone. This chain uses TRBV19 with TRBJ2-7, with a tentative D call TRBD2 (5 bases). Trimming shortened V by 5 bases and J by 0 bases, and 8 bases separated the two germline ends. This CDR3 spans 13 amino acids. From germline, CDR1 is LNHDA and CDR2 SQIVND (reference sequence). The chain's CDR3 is CASSAGLSYEQYF. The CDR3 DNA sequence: TGTGCCAGTAGTGCCGGACTCTCCTACGAGCAGTACTTC.

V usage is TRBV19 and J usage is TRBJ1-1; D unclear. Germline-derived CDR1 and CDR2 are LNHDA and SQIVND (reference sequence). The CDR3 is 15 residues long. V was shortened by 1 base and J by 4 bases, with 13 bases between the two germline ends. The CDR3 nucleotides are TGTGCCAGTAGTATAGCCTCGATCTCGGGCACTGAAGCTTTCTTT. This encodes CASSIASISGTEAFF.

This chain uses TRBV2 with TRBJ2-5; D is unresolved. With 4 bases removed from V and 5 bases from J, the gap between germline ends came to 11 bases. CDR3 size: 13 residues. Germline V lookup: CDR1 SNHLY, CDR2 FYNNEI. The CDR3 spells CASSVVPRETQYF. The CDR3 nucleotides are TGTGCCAGCAGTGTCGTCCCCCGGGAGACCCAGTACTTC.

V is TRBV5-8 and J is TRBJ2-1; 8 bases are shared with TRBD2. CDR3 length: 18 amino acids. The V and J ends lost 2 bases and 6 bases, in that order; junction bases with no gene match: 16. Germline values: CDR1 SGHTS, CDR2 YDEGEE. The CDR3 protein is CASSLFSGAGSGSNEQFF. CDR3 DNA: TGTGCCAGCAGCTTATTTAGCGGGGCCGGGTCCGGGTCCAATGAGCAGTTCTTC.

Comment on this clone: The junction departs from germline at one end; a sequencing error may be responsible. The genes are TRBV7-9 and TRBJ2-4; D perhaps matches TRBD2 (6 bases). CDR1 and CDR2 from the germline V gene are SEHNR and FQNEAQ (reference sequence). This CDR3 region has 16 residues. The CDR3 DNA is TGTTCCAGCAGCTTAGCGGCAGGGATAGCCAAAAACATTCAGTACTTC. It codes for CSSSLAAGIAKNIQYF.

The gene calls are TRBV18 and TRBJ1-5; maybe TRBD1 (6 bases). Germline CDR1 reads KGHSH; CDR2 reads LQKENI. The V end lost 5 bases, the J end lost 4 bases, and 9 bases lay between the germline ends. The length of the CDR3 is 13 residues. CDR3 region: CASSGQPNQPQHF. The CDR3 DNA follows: TGTGCCAGCTCAGGACAGCCTAATCAGCCCCAGCATTTT.

The CDR3 sequence: CASRRRRVAAEAFF. CDR3 nucleotide sequence: TGTGCCAGCAGACGCCGGAGGGTGGCGGCTGAAGCTTTCTTT. The chain carries TRBV6-5 and TRBJ1-1; D unresolved. The CDR3 loop spans 14 amino acids. CDR1 and CDR2 (germline): MNHEY, SVGAGI. V lost 6 bases and J 6 bases, leaving 17 bases between the germline ends.

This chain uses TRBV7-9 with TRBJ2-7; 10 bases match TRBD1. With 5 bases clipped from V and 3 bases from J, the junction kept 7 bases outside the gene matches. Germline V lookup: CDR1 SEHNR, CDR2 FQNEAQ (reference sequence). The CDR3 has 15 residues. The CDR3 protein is CASSPTGQGIYEQYF. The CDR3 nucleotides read TGTGCCAGCAGCCCCACGGGACAGGGGATCTACGAGCAGTACTTC.

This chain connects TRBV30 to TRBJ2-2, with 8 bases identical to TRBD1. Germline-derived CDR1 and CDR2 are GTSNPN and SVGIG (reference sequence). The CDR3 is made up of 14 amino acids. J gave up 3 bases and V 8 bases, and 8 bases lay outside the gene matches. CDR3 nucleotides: TGTGCCGGCCGACAGGGGAAAGACACCGGGGAGCTGTTTTTT. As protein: CAGRQGKDTGELFF.

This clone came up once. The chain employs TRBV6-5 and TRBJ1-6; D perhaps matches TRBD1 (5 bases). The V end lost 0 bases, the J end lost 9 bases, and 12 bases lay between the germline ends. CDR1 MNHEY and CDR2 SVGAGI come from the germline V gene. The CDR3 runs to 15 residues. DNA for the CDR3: TGTGCCAGCAGTTACTCAACCACCGGGGGTTCACCCCTCCACTTT. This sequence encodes CASSYSTTGGSPLHF.

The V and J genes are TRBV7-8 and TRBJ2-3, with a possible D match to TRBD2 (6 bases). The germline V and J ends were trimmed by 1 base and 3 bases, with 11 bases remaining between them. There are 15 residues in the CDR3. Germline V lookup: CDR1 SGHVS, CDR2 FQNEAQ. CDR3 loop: CASSLGRAGTDTQYF. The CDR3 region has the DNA TGTGCCAGCAGCTTAGGGAGGGCCGGGACAGATACGCAGTATTTT. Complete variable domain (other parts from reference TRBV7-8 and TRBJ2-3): GAGVSQSPRYKVAKRGQDVALRCDPISGHVSLFWYQQALGQGPEFLTYFQNEAQLDKSGLPSDRFFAERPEGSVSTLKIQRTQQEDSAVYLCASSLGRAGTDTQYFGPGTRLTVL.

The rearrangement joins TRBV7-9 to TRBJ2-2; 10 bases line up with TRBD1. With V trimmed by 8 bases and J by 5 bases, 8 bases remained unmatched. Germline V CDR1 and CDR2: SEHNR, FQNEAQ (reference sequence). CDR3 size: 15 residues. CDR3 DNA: TGTGCCAGCTGGAAATGGACAGGGGGTACCGGGGAGCTGTTTTTT. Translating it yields CASWKWTGGTGELFF.

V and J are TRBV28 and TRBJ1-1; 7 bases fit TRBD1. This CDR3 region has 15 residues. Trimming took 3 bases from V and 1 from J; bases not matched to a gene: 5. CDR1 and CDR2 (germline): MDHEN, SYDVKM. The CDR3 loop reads CASSFPWTGNTEAFF. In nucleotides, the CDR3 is TGTGCCAGCAGTTTTCCTTGGACAGGGAACACTGAAGCTTTCTTT.

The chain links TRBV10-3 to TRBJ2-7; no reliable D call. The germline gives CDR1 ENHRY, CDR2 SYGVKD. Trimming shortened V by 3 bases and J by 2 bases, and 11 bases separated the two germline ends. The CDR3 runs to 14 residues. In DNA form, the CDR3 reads TGTGCCATCAGTGACCAACAGCAGGCCTACGAGCAGTACTTC. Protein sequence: CAISDQQQAYEQYF.

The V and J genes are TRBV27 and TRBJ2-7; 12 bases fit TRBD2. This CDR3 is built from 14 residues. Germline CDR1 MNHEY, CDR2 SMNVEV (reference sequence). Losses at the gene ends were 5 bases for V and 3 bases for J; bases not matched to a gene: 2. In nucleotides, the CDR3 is TGTGCCAGCAGTCCGGGACTAGCGGGCTACGAGCAGTACTTC. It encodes CASSPGLAGYEQYF.

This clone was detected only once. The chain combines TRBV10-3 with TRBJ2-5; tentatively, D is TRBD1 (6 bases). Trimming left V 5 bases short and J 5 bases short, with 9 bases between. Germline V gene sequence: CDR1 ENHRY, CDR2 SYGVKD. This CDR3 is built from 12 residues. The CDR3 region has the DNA TGTGCCATCAGTTCAGGGGAGGAGACCCAGTACTTC. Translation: CAISSGEETQYF.